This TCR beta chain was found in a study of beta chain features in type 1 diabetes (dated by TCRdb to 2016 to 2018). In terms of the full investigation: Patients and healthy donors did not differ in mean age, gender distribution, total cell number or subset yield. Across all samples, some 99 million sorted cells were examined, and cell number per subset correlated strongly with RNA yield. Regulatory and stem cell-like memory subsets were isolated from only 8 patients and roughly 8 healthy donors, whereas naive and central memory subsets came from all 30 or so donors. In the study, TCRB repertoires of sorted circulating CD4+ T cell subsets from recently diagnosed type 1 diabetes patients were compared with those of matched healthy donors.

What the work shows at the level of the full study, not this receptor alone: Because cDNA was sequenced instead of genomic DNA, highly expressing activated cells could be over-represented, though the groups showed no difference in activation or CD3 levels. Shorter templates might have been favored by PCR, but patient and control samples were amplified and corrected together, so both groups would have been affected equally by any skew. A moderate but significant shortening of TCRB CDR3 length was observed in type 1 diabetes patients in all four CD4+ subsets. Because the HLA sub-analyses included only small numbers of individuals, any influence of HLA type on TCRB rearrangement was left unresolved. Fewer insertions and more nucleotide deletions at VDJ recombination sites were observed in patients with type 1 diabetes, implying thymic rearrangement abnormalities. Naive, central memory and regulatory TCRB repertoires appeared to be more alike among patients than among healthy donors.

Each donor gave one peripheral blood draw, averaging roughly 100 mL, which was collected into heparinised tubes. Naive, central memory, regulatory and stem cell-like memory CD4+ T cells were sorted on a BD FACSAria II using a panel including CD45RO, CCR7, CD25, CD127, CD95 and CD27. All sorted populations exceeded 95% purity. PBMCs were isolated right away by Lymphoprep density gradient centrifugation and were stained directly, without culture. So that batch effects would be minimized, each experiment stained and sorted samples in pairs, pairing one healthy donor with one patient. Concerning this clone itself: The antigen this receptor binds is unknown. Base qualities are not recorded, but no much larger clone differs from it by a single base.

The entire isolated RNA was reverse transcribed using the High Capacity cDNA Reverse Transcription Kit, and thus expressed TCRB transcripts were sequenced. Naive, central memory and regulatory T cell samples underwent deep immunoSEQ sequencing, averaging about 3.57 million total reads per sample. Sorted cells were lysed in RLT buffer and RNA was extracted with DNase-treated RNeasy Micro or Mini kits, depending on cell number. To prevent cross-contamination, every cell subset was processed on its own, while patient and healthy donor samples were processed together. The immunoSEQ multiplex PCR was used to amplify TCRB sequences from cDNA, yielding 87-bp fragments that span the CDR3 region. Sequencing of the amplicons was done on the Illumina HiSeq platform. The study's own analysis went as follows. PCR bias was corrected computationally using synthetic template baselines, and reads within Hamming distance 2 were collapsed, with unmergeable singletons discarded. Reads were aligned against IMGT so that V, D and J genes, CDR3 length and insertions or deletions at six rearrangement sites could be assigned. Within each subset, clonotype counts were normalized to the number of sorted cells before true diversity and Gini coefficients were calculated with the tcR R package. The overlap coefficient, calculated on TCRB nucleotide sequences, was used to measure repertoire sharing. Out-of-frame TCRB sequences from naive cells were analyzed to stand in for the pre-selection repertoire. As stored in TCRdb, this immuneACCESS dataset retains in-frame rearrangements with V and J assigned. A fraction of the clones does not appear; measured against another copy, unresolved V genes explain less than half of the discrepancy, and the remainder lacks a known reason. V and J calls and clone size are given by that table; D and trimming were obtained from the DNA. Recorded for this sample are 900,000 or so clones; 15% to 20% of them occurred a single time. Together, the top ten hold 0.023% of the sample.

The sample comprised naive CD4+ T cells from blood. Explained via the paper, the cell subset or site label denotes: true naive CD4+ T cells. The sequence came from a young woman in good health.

The DNA sequence is TGCGCCAGCAGCCCAAAGACTAGCGGGAAAGAGGGGACGCAGTATTTT. It translates as CASSPKTSGKEGTQYF. Recombination connected TRBV4-3 to TRBJ2-3, with 11 central nucleotides matching TRBD2. CDR1 and CDR2 (LGHNA, YSLEER) derive from the germline V gene. Taken from cysteine to phenylalanine, the CDR3 has 16 residues. Solely the CDR3 DNA is kept, with 48 bases framed from the first base. Trimming leaves V shorter by 4 bases and J shorter by 9 bases, with the junction holding 12 bases beyond the gene matches.